Listed here is a single TCR beta chain. The record originates from a study of blood T cell repertoires in COVID-19. Study-wide background: Samples came from the United States, Italy and Spain, spanning acute and convalescent COVID-19. T cells, B-cell-depleted T cells, or PBMCs provided the cDNA or gDNA that served as material.

Per the study methods: Counts of nucleated cells, estimated from reference gene primer amplification, were obtained. Method: immunoSEQ multiplex PCR; TCRdb's copy keeps in-frame clones and lacks some. V and J calls and clone size are those listed in that table; D and trimming were worked out from the DNA. The table shows 49,000 or so clones, with about nine tenths occurring only once. Germline CDR1 and CDR2: SEHNR and FQNEAQ (reference sequence). This CDR3 has 14 residues. V shed 5 bases, J shed 2 bases, and the junction held 3 bases outside the gene matches. V gene TRBV7-9 combines with J gene TRBJ1-5, with 7 bases fitting TRBD1. What was sequenced was peripheral blood. This TCR derives from a man over 45 with active COVID-19. CDR3 sequence (DNA): TGTGCCAGCAGCCAGGGGGATGGCAATCAGCCCCAGCATTTT. This codes for CASSQGDGNQPQHF.